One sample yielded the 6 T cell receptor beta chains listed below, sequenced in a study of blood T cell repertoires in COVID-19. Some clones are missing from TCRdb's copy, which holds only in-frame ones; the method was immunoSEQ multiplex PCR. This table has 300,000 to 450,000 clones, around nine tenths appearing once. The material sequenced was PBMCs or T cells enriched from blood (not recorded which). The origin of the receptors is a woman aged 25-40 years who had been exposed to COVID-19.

CDR3: CASSQDLGGALLNYGYTF. CDR3 coding DNA: TGTGCCAGCAGCCAAGATTTGGGAGGGGCCTTACTTAACTATGGCTACACCTTC. V usage is TRBV14 and J usage is TRBJ1-2; D perhaps matches TRBD1 (5 bases). Looked up from germline, CDR1 is SGHDN and CDR2 is FVKESK. This CDR3 comprises 18 residues. The V gene lost 0 bases and the J gene lost 1 base, with 18 bases spanning the gap.

CDR3: CASSPRGGAIRDTEAFF. The CDR3 region has the DNA TGTGCCAGTAGTCCCCGGGGAGGGGCCATCCGTGACACTGAAGCTTTCTTT. The chain carries TRBV19 and TRBJ1-1, with a possible D match to TRBD1 (5 bases). V lost 5 bases, J lost 3 bases, and 22 bases lay in between. The CDR3 has 17 residues. Germline CDR1 and CDR2: LNHDA and SQIVND (reference sequence). Full variable domain (rest looked up from reference TRBV19 and TRBJ1-1): DGGITQSPKYLFRKEGQNVTLSCEQNLNHDAMYWYRQDPGQGLRLIYYSQIVNDFQKGDIAEGYSVSREKKESFPLTVTSAQKNPTAFYLCASSPRGGAIRDTEAFFGQGTRLTVV.

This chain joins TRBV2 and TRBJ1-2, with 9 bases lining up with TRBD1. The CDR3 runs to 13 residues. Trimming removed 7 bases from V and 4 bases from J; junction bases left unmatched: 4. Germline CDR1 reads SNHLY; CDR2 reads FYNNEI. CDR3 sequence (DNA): TGTGCCAGCACCCTGGGACAGGGCTATGGCTACACCTTC. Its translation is CASTLGQGYGYTF.

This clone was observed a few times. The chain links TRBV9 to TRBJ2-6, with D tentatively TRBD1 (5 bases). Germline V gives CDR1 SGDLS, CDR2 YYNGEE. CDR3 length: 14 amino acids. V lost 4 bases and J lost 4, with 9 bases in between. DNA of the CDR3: TGTGCCAGCAGCCCAGGGTCAGGGGCCAACGTCCTGACTTTC. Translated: CASSPGSGANVLTF.

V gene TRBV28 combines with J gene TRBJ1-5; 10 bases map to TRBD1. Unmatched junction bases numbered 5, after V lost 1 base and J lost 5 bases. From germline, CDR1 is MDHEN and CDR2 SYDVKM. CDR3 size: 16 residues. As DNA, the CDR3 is TGTGCCAGCAGTTTATCCGGGACAGGGGTGGATCAGCCCCAGCATTTT. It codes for CASSLSGTGVDQPQHF.

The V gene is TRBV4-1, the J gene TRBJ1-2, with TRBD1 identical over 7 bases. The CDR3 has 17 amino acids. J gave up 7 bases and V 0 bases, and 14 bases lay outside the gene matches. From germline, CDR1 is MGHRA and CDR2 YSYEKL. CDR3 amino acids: CASSQDFTGDWIGGYTF. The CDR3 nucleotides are TGCGCCAGCAGCCAAGATTTCACAGGGGATTGGATTGGTGGCTACACCTTC.